This T cell receptor (beta chain) was observed in a study of blood T cell repertoires in COVID-19. Turning to the study itself: Material from acute and convalescent COVID-19 was sourced from the United States, Italy and Spain. PBMCs, B-cell-depleted T cells, or T cells were the source of the cDNA or gDNA that made up the material.

The CDR3 has 11 amino acids. The germline gives CDR1 DFQATT, CDR2 SNEGSKA (reference sequence). V was clipped by 0 bases and J by 12 bases, with 9 bases between them. How the authors handled the data: Estimation of nucleated cell counts relied on the amplification of reference gene primers. Method: immunoSEQ multiplex PCR; TCRdb's copy keeps in-frame clones and lacks some. V, J and clone size are taken as reported in that table, and D and trimming were inferred from the DNA itself. Among 200,000 to 250,000 clones, 70% to 90% were seen once, and the ten largest hold 3%. Sequencing was done on a sample of peripheral blood. The V gene is TRBV20-1, the J gene TRBJ2-1; no reliable D call. The sequence was collected from a man aged 18 to 35 with active or convalescent COVID-19. CDR3 residues: CSARDASAQFF. The CDR3 DNA follows: TGCAGTGCTAGAGATGCGAGCGCGCAGTTCTTC.